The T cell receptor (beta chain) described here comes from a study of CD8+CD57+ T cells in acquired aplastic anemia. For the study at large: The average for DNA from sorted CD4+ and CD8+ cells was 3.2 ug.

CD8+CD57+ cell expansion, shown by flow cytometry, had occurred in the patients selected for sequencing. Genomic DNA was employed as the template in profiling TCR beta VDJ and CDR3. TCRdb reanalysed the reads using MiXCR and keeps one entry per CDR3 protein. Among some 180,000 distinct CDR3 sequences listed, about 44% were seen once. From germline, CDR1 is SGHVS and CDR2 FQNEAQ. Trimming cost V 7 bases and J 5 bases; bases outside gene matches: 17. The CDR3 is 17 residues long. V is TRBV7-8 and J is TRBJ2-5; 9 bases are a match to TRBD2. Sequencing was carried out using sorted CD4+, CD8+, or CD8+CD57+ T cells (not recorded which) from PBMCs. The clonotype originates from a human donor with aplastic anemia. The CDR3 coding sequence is TGTGCCAGCAACTCCGCCCCAGCGGGGGGCTCCCTGGAGACCCAGTACTTC. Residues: CASNSAPAGGSLETQYF.